A selection of T cell receptor beta chains follows, all from one sample in a study of T cell responses to AZD1222 COVID-19 vaccine. Here immunoSEQ multiplex PCR was the method, and the copy in TCRdb shows in-frame clones only, minus some. Of 70,000 to 90,000 clones listed, about nine tenths are singletons. Specimen: peripheral blood, collected on day 0 of AZD1222 vaccination. The receptors come from an adult in good health. CDR3s include the opening cysteine and the closing phenylalanine or tryptophan. A D gene is named only where the DNA matches it firmly. Size is stated for part of the rows, as once, few or many counts, or as a class when the clone is expanded.

V gene	clone size	D gene	J gene	CDR3 protein	CDR3 DNA
TRBV4-2	NA	NA	TRBJ1-2	CASSQEGSRRVGYTF	TGTGCCAGCAGCCAAGAGGGATCGCGGCGGGTAGGCTACACCTTC
TRBV7-3	NA	TRBD2	TRBJ2-2	CASSPPRVAKSGRTTGELFF	TGTGCCAGCAGCCCCCCGAGGGTGGCAAAGAGCGGGAGGACCACCGGGGAGCTGTTTTTT
TRBV30	once	NA	TRBJ1-1	CAWSVLVNTEAFF	TGTGCCTGGAGTGTTCTGGTGAACACTGAAGCTTTCTTT
TRBV7-9	NA	NA	TRBJ2-3	CASSLTKASTDTQYF	TGTGCCAGCAGCTTAACCAAGGCCAGCACAGATACGCAGTATTTT
TRBV10-3	NA	TRBD1	TRBJ1-6	CAINEGAGNSPLHF	TGTGCCATCAACGAGGGGGCCGGCAATTCACCCCTCCACTTT
TRBV2	NA	NA	TRBJ1-6	CASSDQGGYSPLHF	TGTGCCAGCAGTGACCAGGGAGGTTATTCACCCCTCCACTTT
TRBV7-2	NA	TRBD1	TRBJ1-6	CASSTRQGHNSPLHF	TGTGCCAGCAGCACCCGACAGGGACATAATTCACCCCTCCACTTT
TRBV5-1	NA	TRBD2	TRBJ2-3	CASSLLAGGSTDTQYF	TGCGCCAGCAGCCTCTTAGCGGGAGGTAGCACAGATACGCAGTATTTT
TRBV20-1	once	TRBD2	TRBJ2-7	CSAKLAFEQYF	TGCAGTGCAAAACTAGCGTTCGAGCAGTACTTC
TRBV19	NA	NA	TRBJ2-1	CASSRGTSEQFF	TGTGCCAGTAGCCGAGGGACCTCAGAGCAGTTCTTC
TRBV10-3	NA	NA	TRBJ2-7	CAISESIGGAYEQYF	TGTGCCATCAGTGAGTCCATCGGGGGAGCCTACGAGCAGTACTTC
TRBV4-2	few	TRBD2	TRBJ2-1	CASSQTSGGTNHEFF	TGTGCCAGCAGCCAAACCAGCGGGGGGACGAACCACGAGTTCTTC
TRBV4-3	NA	NA	TRBJ1-5	CASSQDLRQGTQPQHF	TGCGCCAGCAGCCAAGATCTCCGGCAGGGCACACAGCCCCAGCATTTT
TRBV5-4	NA	TRBD2	TRBJ2-1	CASSGGLADYNEQFF	TGTGCCAGCAGCGGGGGACTAGCGGATTACAATGAGCAGTTCTTC
TRBV6-5	NA	NA	TRBJ2-1	CASSYSRAVRNEQFF	TGTGCCAGCAGTTACTCCCGCGCAGTCCGCAATGAGCAGTTCTTC
TRBV5-1	once	NA	TRBJ2-2	CASSEGNTGELFF	TGCGCCAGCAGTGAAGGCAACACCGGGGAGCTGTTTTTT
TRBV7-2	NA	NA	TRBJ1-3	CASSLWGFGNTIYF	TGTGCCAGCAGCTTATGGGGTTTTGGAAACACCATATATTTT
TRBV4-2	NA	NA	TRBJ1-1	CASSQPQGNTEAFF	TGTGCCAGCAGCCAGCCCCAGGGGAACACTGAAGCTTTCTTT
TRBV20-1	NA	NA	TRBJ1-1	CSASQTERREAFF	TGCAGTGCTAGTCAAACGGAGAGAAGGGAAGCTTTCTTT
TRBV19	NA	TRBD2	TRBJ2-1	CASSPQRELYNEQFF	TGTGCCAGTAGTCCCCAGCGGGAGCTCTACAATGAGCAGTTCTTC
TRBV30	NA	NA	TRBJ1-6	CAWSVEGFAHSPLHF	TGTGCCTGGAGTGTAGAAGGGTTCGCCCATTCACCCCTCCACTTT
TRBV3-1/TRBV3-2	once	TRBD1	TRBJ2-7	CASSRQGNSYEQYF	TGTGCCAGCAGCCGACAGGGTAACTCCTACGAGCAGTACTTC
TRBV23-1	once	NA	TRBJ1-5	CASSRTDADNQPQHF	TGCGCCAGCAGTCGAACTGACGCGGACAATCAGCCCCAGCATTTT
TRBV4-3	NA	NA	TRBJ2-3	CASSRVLARFSTDTQYF	TGCGCCAGCAGCCGGGTATTAGCTCGGTTTAGCACAGATACGCAGTATTTT
TRBV7-9	NA	NA	TRBJ1-1	CASSTGSTEAFF	TGTGCCAGCAGTACAGGGAGCACTGAAGCTTTCTTT
TRBV7-8	NA	TRBD1	TRBJ1-1	CASSFNLGQGATEAFF	TGTGCCAGCAGCTTCAACCTGGGACAGGGGGCCACTGAAGCTTTCTTT
TRBV3-1/TRBV3-2	NA	TRBD1	TRBJ2-2	CASSQPRQGLALESDGTGELFF	TGTGCCAGCAGCCAACCCAGACAGGGATTAGCGTTAGAATCCGACGGCACCGGGGAGCTGTTTTTT
TRBV27	NA	NA	TRBJ1-5	CARTHQGGINQPQHF	TGTGCCAGAACGCACCAAGGGGGTATTAATCAGCCCCAGCATTTT
TRBV15	NA	NA	TRBJ1-6	CATSRDEGRYSPLHF	TGTGCCACCAGCAGAGATGAAGGGCGGTATTCACCCCTCCACTTT
TRBV7-6	NA	TRBD2	TRBJ2-5	CASSPYGGRAGETQYF	TGTGCCAGCAGCCCTTACGGCGGGAGGGCCGGGGAGACCCAGTACTTC
TRBV5-4	NA	TRBD1	TRBJ1-3	CASSIGQGQRTGNTIYF	TGTGCCAGCAGCATAGGACAGGGACAAAGGACTGGAAACACCATATATTTT
TRBV5-6	NA	NA	TRBJ2-1	CASSLGIPNEQFF	TGTGCCAGCAGCTTGGGGATCCCTAATGAGCAGTTCTTC